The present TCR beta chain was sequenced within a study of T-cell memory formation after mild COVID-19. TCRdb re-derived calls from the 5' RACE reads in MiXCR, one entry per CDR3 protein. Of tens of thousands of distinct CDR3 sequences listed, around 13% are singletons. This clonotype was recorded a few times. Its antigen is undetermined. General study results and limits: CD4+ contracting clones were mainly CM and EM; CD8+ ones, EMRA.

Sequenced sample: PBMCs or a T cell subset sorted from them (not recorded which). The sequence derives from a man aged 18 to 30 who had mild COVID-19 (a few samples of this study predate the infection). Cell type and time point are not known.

Written as DNA, the CDR3 is TGTGCTAGTGTGTTTGGGGACAGGGACTACGAGCAGTACTTC. Protein product: CASVFGDRDYEQYF. The chain has TRBV12-5 and TRBJ2-7; the match to TRBD1 covers 9 bases. V shed 7 bases, J shed 3 bases, and the junction held 7 bases outside the gene matches. The CDR3 is made up of 14 amino acids. From germline, CDR1 is LGHNT and CDR2 FRNRAP. Using reference TRBV12-5 and TRBJ2-7 for the parts outside the CDR3, the full variable domain is DARVTQTPRHKVTEMGQEVTMRCQPILGHNTVFWYRQTMMQGLELLAYFRNRAPLDDSGMPKDRFSAEMPDATLATLKIQPSEPRDSAVYFCASVFGDRDYEQYFGPGTRLTVT.